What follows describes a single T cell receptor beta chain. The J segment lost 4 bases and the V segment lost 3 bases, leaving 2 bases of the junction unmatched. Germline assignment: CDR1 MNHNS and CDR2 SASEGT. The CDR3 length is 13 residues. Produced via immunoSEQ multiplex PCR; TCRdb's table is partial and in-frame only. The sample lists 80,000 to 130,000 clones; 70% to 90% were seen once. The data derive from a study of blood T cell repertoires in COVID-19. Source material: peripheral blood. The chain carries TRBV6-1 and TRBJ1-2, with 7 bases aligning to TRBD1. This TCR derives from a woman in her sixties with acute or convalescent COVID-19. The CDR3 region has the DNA TGTGCCAGCAGTGAGACAGGGTTCTATGGCTACACCTTC. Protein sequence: CASSETGFYGYTF.